The 4 T cell receptor beta chains below all came from one sample that was sequenced in a study of blood T cell repertoires in COVID-19. Assay used: immunoSEQ multiplex PCR; TCRdb lists only in-frame clones, some missing. The sample gives 130,000 to 150,000 clones, 80% to 90% of which show up once; around 8% is in the top ten. Material for sequencing was peripheral blood. The receptors here all came from a woman aged 60-75 years with COVID-19, enrolled during active disease.

This chain connects TRBV6-1 to TRBJ1-4, with 9 bases lining up with TRBD1. The CDR3 is 16 amino acids. Germline lookup yields CDR1 MNHNS and CDR2 SASEGT. V lost 4 bases to trimming and J lost 8 bases; unmatched junction nucleotides: 11. The CDR3 region has the DNA TGTGCCAGCAGTGGACTAAACAGGGGGCTCAACGAAAAACTGTTTTTT. Translating gives CASSGLNRGLNEKLFF.

This clone was seen just once. The chain uses TRBV7-9 and TRBJ1-6, with TRBD1 matching 7 bases. The CDR3 is 14 residues long. CDR1 is SEHNR and CDR2 is FQNEAQ in the germline V gene (reference sequence). Unmatched junction bases numbered 5, after V lost 5 bases and J lost 7 bases. The CDR3 bases are TGTGCCAGCAGCCCCAGACAGGGAAATTCACCCCTCCACTTT. This sequence encodes CASSPRQGNSPLHF.

The gene calls are TRBV5-1 and TRBJ2-2; 7 positions agree with TRBD2. Trimming cost V 1 base and J 5 bases; bases outside gene matches: 14. Germline lookup yields CDR1 SGHRS and CDR2 YFSETQ. CDR3 length: 18 amino acids. The CDR3 sequence: CASSLIPAGPIGTGELFF. The CDR3 region has the DNA TGCGCCAGCAGCTTGATCCCAGCGGGGCCGATTGGGACCGGGGAGCTGTTTTTT.

V gene TRBV7-2 combines with J gene TRBJ1-3, with TRBD1 matching over 7 bases. The CDR3 is 14 amino acids. The V gene end was trimmed by 4 bases and the J gene end by 6 bases; junction bases not matched to a gene: 6. Germline values: CDR1 SGHTA, CDR2 FQGNSA. This CDR3 is CASSSGTVENTIYF. CDR3 sequence (DNA): TGTGCCAGCAGCTCCGGGACAGTAGAAAACACCATATATTTT.